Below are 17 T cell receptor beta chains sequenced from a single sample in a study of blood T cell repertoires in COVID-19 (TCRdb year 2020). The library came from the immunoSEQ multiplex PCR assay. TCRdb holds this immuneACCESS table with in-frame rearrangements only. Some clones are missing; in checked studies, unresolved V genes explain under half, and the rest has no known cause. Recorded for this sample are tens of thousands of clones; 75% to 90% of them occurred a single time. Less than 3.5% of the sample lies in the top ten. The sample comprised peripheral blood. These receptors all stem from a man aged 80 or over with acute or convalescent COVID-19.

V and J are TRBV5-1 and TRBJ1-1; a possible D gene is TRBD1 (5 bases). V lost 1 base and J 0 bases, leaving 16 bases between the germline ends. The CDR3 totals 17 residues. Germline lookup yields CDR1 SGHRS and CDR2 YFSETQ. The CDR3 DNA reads TGCGCCAGCAGCTTGAGTACAGGTTACGGTCTGAACACTGAAGCTTTCTTT. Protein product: CASSLSTGYGLNTEAFF.

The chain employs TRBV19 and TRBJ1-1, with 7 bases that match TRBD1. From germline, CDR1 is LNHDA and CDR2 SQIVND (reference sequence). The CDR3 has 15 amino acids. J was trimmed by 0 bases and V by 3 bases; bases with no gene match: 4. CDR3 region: CASSMVGQLNTEAFF. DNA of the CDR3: TGTGCCAGTAGTATGGTGGGACAGCTGAACACTGAAGCTTTCTTT. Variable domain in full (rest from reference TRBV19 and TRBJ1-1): DGGITQSPKYLFRKEGQNVTLSCEQNLNHDAMYWYRQDPGQGLRLIYYSQIVNDFQKGDIAEGYSVSREKKESFPLTVTSAQKNPTAFYLCASSMVGQLNTEAFFGQGTRLTVV.

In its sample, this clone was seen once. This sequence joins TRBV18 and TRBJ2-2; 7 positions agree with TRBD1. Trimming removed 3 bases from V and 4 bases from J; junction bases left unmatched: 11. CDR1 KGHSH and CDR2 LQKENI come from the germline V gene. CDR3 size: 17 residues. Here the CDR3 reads CASSPRTGRPLTGELFF. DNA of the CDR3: TGTGCCAGCTCACCTCGGACAGGCCGCCCCCTCACCGGGGAGCTGTTTTTT.

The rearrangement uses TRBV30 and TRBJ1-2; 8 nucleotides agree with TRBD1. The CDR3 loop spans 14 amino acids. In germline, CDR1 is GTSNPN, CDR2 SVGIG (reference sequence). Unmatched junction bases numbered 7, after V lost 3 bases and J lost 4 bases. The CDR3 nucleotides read TGTGCCTGGAGCAGGGGGCGCGGGATCTATGGCTACACCTTC. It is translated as CAWSRGRGIYGYTF. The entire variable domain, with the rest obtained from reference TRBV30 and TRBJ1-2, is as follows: SQTIHQWPATLVQPVGSPLSLECTVEGTSNPNLYWYRQAAGRGLQLLFYSVGIGQISSEVPQNLSASRPQDRQFILSSKKLLLSDSGFYLCAWSRGRGIYGYTFGSGTRLTVV.

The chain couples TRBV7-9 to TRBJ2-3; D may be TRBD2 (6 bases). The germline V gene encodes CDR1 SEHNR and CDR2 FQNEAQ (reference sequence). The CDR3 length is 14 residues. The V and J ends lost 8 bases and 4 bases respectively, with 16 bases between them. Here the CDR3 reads CASRAEGSSDTQYF. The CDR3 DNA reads TGTGCCAGCCGCGCGGAGGGTTCATCAGATACGCAGTATTTT.

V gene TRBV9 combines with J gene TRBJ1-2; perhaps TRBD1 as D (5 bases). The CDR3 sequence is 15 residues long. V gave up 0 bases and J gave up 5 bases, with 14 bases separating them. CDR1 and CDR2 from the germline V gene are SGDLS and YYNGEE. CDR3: CASSVATGHGYGYTF. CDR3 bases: TGTGCCAGCAGCGTAGCTACCGGACACGGATATGGCTACACCTTC.

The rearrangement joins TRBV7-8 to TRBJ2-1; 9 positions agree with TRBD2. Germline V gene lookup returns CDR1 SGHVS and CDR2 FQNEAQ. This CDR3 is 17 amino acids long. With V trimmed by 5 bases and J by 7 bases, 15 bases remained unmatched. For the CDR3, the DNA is TGTGCCAGCAGCCCCATTGGTGAAGCGGGGGGCCATAATGAGCAGTTCTTC. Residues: CASSPIGEAGGHNEQFF.

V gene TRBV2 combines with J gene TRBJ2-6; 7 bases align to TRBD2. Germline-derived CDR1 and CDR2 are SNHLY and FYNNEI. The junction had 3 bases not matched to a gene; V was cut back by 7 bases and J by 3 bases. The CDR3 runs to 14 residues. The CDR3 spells CASKTSLGANVLTF. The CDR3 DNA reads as TGTGCCAGCAAGACTAGCCTTGGGGCCAACGTCCTGACTTTC.

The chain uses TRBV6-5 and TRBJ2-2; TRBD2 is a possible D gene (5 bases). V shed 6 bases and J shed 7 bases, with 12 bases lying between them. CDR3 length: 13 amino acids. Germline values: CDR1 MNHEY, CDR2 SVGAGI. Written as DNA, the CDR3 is TGTGCCAGCAGAAGTAGACGGGGCGGGGAGCTGTTTTTT. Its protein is CASRSRRGGELFF.

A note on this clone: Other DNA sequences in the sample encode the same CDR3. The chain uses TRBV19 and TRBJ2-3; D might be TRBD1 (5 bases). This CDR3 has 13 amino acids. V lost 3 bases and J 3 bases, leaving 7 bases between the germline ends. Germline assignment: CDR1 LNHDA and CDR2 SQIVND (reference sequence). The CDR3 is CASSIQGTDTQYF. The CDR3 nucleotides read TGTGCCAGTAGTATTCAGGGTACAGATACGCAGTATTTT.

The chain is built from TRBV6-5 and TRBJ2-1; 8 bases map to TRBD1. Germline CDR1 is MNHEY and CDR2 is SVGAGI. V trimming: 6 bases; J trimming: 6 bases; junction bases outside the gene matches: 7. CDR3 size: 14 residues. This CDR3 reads CASRPDREFNEQFF. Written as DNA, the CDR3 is TGTGCCAGCAGACCGGACAGGGAATTCAATGAGCAGTTCTTC.

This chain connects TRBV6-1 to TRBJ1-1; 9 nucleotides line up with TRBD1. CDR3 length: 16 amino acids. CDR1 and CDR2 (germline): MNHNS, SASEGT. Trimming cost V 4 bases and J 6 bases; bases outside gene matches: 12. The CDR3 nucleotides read TGTGCCAGCAGTGCTACCCCCTGGACAGGGGAGTCTGAAGCTTTCTTT. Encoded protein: CASSATPWTGESEAFF.

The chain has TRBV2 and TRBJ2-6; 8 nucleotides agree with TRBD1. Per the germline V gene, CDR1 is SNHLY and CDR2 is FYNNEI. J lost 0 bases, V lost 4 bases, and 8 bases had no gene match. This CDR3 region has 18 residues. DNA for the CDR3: TGTGCCAGCAGTGCCGAACAGACAGGGGTCTCTGGGGCCAACGTCCTGACTTTC. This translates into CASSAEQTGVSGANVLTF.

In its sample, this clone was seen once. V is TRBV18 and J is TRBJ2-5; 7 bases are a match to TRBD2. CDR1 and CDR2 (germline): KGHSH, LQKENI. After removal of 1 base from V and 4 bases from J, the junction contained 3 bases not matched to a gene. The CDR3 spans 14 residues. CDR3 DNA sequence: TGTGCCAGCTCACCACGGGAGGGTGGAGAGACCCAGTACTTC. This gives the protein CASSPREGGETQYF.

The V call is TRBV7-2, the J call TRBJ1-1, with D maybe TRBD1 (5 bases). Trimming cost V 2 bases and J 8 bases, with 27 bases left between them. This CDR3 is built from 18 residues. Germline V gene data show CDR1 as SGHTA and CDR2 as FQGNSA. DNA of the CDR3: TGTGCCAGCAGCTTAAGGGGACCCTCTAGCGTCGGGACGGACGAAGCTTTCTTT. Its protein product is CASSLRGPSSVGTDEAFF.

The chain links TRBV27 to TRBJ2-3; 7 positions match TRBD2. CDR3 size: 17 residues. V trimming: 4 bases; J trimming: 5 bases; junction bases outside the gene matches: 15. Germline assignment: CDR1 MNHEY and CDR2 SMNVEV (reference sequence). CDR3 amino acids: CASSSVGGSLYVDTQYF. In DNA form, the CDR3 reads TGTGCCAGCAGTTCGGTGGGGGGGAGTCTATACGTAGATACGCAGTATTTT.

DNA for the CDR3: TGTGCCAGCAGTTTCAGGGGTAGAGGAAACACCATATATTTT. It yields the protein CASSFRGRGNTIYF. The chain uses TRBV7-9 and TRBJ1-3, with a tentative D call TRBD1 (6 bases). The ends were cut back, 6 bases at V and 4 bases at J, with 13 bases in the middle. In germline, CDR1 is SEHNR, CDR2 FQNEAQ (reference sequence). The CDR3 contains 14 residues.